This note documents a single T cell receptor beta chain sequence. Which antigen it targets is not known. No per-base quality is available; no much larger clone lies one base away. The CDR3 starts with the cysteine, ends with the phenylalanine, and has 13 residues. The only DNA kept is the CDR3, 39 bases in frame from the first base. The data are from a study of blood T cell repertoires in COVID-19 (dated by TCRdb to between 2020 and 2021). For the study in its entirety: The collaborator samples originated in the United States, Italy and Spain and spanned the acute and convalescent phases of COVID-19. The material from the prospective study consisted of cDNA or gDNA derived from T cells, B-cell-depleted T cells, or PBMCs. Subjects who had been exposed to COVID-19, were actively infected with it, or had recovered from it provided the deeply sampled blood TCRbeta repertoires that made up the dataset. The repertoires were released in a freely available public database intended as a resource for research on the immune response to SARS-CoV-2. Samples were obtained from the ongoing ImmuneRACE study (first 160 participants) and from some 1,300 subjects provided by 6 global collaborators. A de-identified subject ID, COVID-19 status, age in years and sex were almost always included in the sample metadata. Where HLA class I and class II types were available, the types were taken from metadata supplied by the sample provider, not from assay-based typing.

Enrolling through a virtual design, the prospective study's participants ranged in age from about 18 to 89 years and lived across some 23 United States geographic areas. To assign participants to cohorts, the prospective study relied on clinical history that participants themselves reported in a screening survey and a study questionnaire. ImmuneRACE Cohort 3 recovered participants were defined by two consecutive negative NP/OP PCR tests, healthcare professional clearance, or symptom resolution. In the prospective study, whole blood, serum and a nasopharyngeal or oropharyngeal swab were collected from each participant by mobile phlebotomists. Additional blood draws and questionnaires over an approximately 2-month period could optionally be provided by prospective study participants. Before DNA extraction, prospective study blood samples were shipped either frozen or at room temperature. TCRbeta CDR3 regions were amplified from genomic DNA using the immunoSEQ Assay, a bias-controlled multiplex PCR. The original methods were these. Within the assay, amplification of reference gene primers was used to estimate how many nucleated cells each sample contained. Sequence reads were collapsed and filtered to measure the absolute abundance of every unique TCRbeta CDR3 rearrangement. For each sample, productive Simpson clonality was calculated as the square root of Simpson's diversity index over productive rearrangements. What TCRdb holds here is the immuneACCESS table cut down to in-frame rearrangements. Part of the clones is not present; checked against another copy, under half of the missing clones reflect an unresolved V gene, and the others are unexplained. V and J calls and clone size are copied from that table; D and trimming were computed from the DNA. For this sample the table gives 300,000 to 400,000 clones, of which more than 85% were detected only once. About 0.93% of the sample lies in the top ten.

What the authors observed across the whole study: Clinical and demographic metadata were provided uncurated, with the amount varying by source and participant.

The receptor chain draws on TRBV21-1 and TRBJ1-5; TRBD1, as called in the table, went unchecked against the DNA. TRBV21-1 is recorded as a pseudogene. The source is a young woman who had recovered from COVID-19. Sequencing was done on a sample of PBMCs or T cells enriched from blood (not recorded which). The DNA sequence reads TGTGCCAGCAGCAATGACAGTAATCAGCCCCAGCATTTT. This yields the protein CASSNDSNQPQHF.